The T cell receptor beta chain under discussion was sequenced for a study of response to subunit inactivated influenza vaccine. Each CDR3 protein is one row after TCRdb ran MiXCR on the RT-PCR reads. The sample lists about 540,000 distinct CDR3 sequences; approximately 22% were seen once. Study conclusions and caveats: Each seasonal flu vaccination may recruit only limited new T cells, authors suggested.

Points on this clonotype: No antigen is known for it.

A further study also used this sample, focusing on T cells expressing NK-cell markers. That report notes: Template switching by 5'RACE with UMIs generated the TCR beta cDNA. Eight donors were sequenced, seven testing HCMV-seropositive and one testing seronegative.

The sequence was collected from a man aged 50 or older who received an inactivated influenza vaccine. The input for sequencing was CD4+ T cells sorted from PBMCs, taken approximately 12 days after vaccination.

The DNA for the CDR3 is TGTGCCAGCACCGGCAGGGCTAGCGGGGGAGGTTACACCGGGGAGCTGTTTTTT. Its protein product is CASTGRASGGGYTGELFF. The chain uses TRBV28 and TRBJ2-2; 10 bases map to TRBD2. Germline-derived CDR1 and CDR2 are MDHEN and SYDVKM. The CDR3 is 18 amino acids. The V gene end was trimmed by 7 bases and the J gene end by 3 bases; junction bases not matched to a gene: 14. Full variable domain (remainder filled in from reference TRBV28 and TRBJ2-2): DVKVTQSSRYLVKRTGEKVFLECVQDMDHENMFWYRQDPGLGLRLIYFSYDVKMKEKGDIPEGYSVSREKKERFSLILESASTNQTSMYLCASTGRASGGGYTGELFFGEGSRLTVL.